This T cell receptor beta chain is drawn from a study of early T cells in non-severe SARS-CoV-2 infection. Across the whole study: Bulk RNA from unsorted whole blood was sequenced; chains were unpaired.

cDNA molecules, individually, were tagged with unique molecular identifiers. TCRdb fed the 5' RACE reads into MiXCR, producing one record per CDR3 protein. The sample lists roughly 56,000 distinct CDR3 sequences, roughly 8.8% occurring once. Only a few counts were recorded for this clonotype. Antigen specificity is unknown. V lost 3 bases, J lost 8 bases, and 17 bases lay in between. The germline V gene has CDR1 MGHRA and CDR2 YSYEKL. The CDR3 is 15 amino acids. Study results and limitations: Reliance on VDJdb matching favored anti-spike CD8 responses; private and CD4 specificities were missed.

The receptor comes from an adult who was a healthcare worker with PCR-confirmed SARS-CoV-2 infection or an uninfected control (not recorded which). This chain connects TRBV4-1 to TRBJ2-1, with D uncertain. Sequenced input: whole blood. As DNA, the CDR3 is TGCGCCAGCAGCCACGTAAGCTCCGGATCCCATGAGCAGTTCTTC. Protein product: CASSHVSSGSHEQFF.